Listed here are 13 T cell receptor beta chains from one sample, sequenced in a study of blood T cell repertoires in COVID-19. Profiled with immunoSEQ multiplex PCR; TCRdb holds only in-frame clones, not every one. Of fewer than 15,000 clones in the sample, approximately 88% are singletons; the top ten hold 2% to 3%. Sample: peripheral blood. The receptor set was obtained from a woman aged 70-85 years in a cohort sampled during active or convalescent COVID-19.

The rearrangement links TRBV7-6 to TRBJ2-7; TRBD2 is a possible D gene (5 bases). V lost 4 bases and J lost 2, with 18 bases in between. This CDR3 has 16 residues. Germline-derived CDR1 and CDR2 are SGHVS and FNYEAQ. The CDR3 loop reads CASSSHLLAGTYEQYF. The CDR3, as DNA: TGTGCCAGCAGCTCTCACCTTCTCGCCGGGACCTACGAGCAGTACTTC.

V is TRBV5-1 and J is TRBJ2-3, with TRBD2 identical over 9 bases. This CDR3 contains 14 residues. V dropped 4 bases and J dropped 1; count of bases not matched to a gene: 1. Looked up from germline, CDR1 is SGHRS and CDR2 is YFSETQ. The chain's CDR3 is CASSRTSGTDTQYF. The CDR3 DNA is TGCGCCAGCAGCCGGACTAGCGGCACAGATACGCAGTATTTT.

This chain joins TRBV10-2 and TRBJ1-2, with D unclear. With 7 bases removed from V and 3 bases from J, the gap between germline ends came to 12 bases. Per germline, CDR1 WSHSY and CDR2 SAAADI. The CDR3 runs 13 residues. The CDR3: CASNIGRDYGYTF. In DNA, the CDR3 is TGCGCCAGCAACATAGGGAGGGACTATGGCTACACCTTC.

J is TRBJ1-4 and V is TRBV2, with a tentative D call TRBD1 (6 bases). CDR1 and CDR2 from the germline V gene are SNHLY and FYNNEI. This CDR3 contains 13 residues. The V and J ends lost 9 bases and 5 bases respectively, with 13 bases between them. CDR3 protein: CARKTGRNEKLFF. CDR3 nucleotides: TGTGCCAGAAAGACAGGCCGAAATGAAAAACTGTTTTTT. Filled out from reference TRBV2 and TRBJ1-4, the complete variable domain reads EPEVTQTPSHQVTQMGQEVILRCVPISNHLYFYWYRQILGQKVEFLVSFYNNEISEKSEIFDDQFSVERPDGSNFTLKIRSTKLEDSAMYFCARKTGRNEKLFFGSGTQLSVL.

The chain links TRBV6-5 to TRBJ2-7; maybe TRBD2 (5 bases). The CDR3 is made up of 15 amino acids. Germline loops: CDR1 MNHEY, CDR2 SVGAGI. The germline V and J ends were trimmed by 3 bases and 0 bases, with 12 bases remaining between them. The CDR3 DNA reads TGTGCCAGCAGTTATTTAGCGTTCGGCTCCTACGAGCAGTACTTC. Residues: CASSYLAFGSYEQYF.

V usage is TRBV2 and J usage is TRBJ2-7; TRBD1 might be the D (6 bases). Germline V gene sequence: CDR1 SNHLY, CDR2 FYNNEI. Trimming removed 6 bases at V and 3 bases at J, with 9 bases between. The CDR3 spans 12 residues. CDR3 coding DNA: TGTGCCAGCAGGGACAGAAACTACGAGCAGTACTTC. This translates into CASRDRNYEQYF.

This chain connects TRBV7-2 to TRBJ2-2; 12 nucleotides line up with TRBD2. The germline gives CDR1 SGHTA, CDR2 FQGNSA. V shed 3 bases and J 7 bases; nucleotides not matched to a gene: 9. This CDR3 is built from 17 residues. The CDR3 loop is CASSFSPSGGAGGELFF. Written as DNA, the CDR3 is TGTGCCAGCAGCTTTTCGCCTAGCGGGGGGGCCGGCGGGGAGCTGTTTTTT.

This chain links TRBV10-1 with TRBJ2-1, with 8 nucleotides matching TRBD1. Germline V CDR1 and CDR2: WNHNN, SYGVQD (reference sequence). The CDR3 consists of 15 residues. The V gene end was trimmed by 2 bases and the J gene end by 10 bases; junction bases not matched to a gene: 10. CDR3 sequence (DNA): TGCGCCAGCAGTGAGGGAAGGACAGGGCTCCTCGAGCAGTTCTTC. It specifies CASSEGRTGLLEQFF.

V usage is TRBV10-3 and J usage is TRBJ1-2; 7 bases agree with TRBD1. Germline CDR1 ENHRY, CDR2 SYGVKD. The CDR3 is 17 amino acids. V was pared by 5 bases and J by 9 bases, with 21 bases of the junction left unmatched. The CDR3 sequence: CAISPPGQLMFQSSYTF. DNA for the CDR3: TGTGCCATCAGTCCCCCGGGACAGCTAATGTTCCAGTCGAGCTACACCTTC.

As for this clone: One end of the junction varies from germline; a read error may be responsible. The chain carries TRBV6-5 and TRBJ1-6; tentatively, D is TRBD1 (5 bases). This CDR3 spans 15 amino acids. Germline lookup yields CDR1 MNHEY and CDR2 SVGAGI. The CDR3 DNA reads as TGTGCCAGCAACGACAGTCCCTCCAATAATTCACCCCTCCACTTT. This encodes CASNDSPSNNSPLHF.

The chain is built from TRBV28 and TRBJ1-4; 10 nucleotides line up with TRBD1. CDR1 is MDHEN and CDR2 is SYDVKM in the germline V gene. The V and J ends lost 4 bases and 7 bases, in that order; junction bases with no gene match: 6. The CDR3 totals 15 residues. Here the CDR3 DNA reads TGTGCCAGCAGTTCACTGACAGGGGGCCTTGAAAAACTGTTTTTT. Amino acids: CASSSLTGGLEKLFF.

The J gene is TRBJ1-1, the V gene TRBV4-1; 7 bases are shared with TRBD1. CDR1 and CDR2 from the germline V gene are MGHRA and YSYEKL. The trim removed 6 bases at V and 1 base at J, leaving 5 bases unmatched. This CDR3 comprises 14 residues. For the CDR3, the DNA is TGCGCCAGCAGGTGGACAGGTCGGAACACTGAAGCTTTCTTT. Translating it yields CASRWTGRNTEAFF.

The V call is TRBV5-1, the J call TRBJ1-4; no reliable D call. The CDR3 is 16 amino acids. The germline gives CDR1 SGHRS, CDR2 YFSETQ. V gave up 0 bases and J gave up 2 bases, with 11 bases separating them. CDR3 residues: CASSLGPTGTNEKLFF. In DNA, the CDR3 is TGCGCCAGCAGCTTGGGACCGACCGGGACTAATGAAAAACTGTTTTTT. Variable domain in full (rest from reference TRBV5-1 and TRBJ1-4): KAGVTQTPRYLIKTRGQQVTLSCSPISGHRSVSWYQQTPGQGLQFLFEYFSETQRNKGNFPGRFSGRQFSNSRSEMNVSTLELGDSALYLCASSLGPTGTNEKLFFGSGTQLSVL.